The 17 T cell receptor beta chains in this list originate from one sample, sequenced in a study of OX40 agonist ivuxolimab in advanced cancers. Sequencing was performed with immunoSEQ multiplex PCR; in TCRdb, only in-frame clones are kept and a portion is missing. The sample comprises 80,000 to 100,000 clones, roughly 93% of which are singletons, and about 0.35% rests with the top ten. Sequencing used CD4+ or CD8+ T cells sorted from blood, obtained in a trial of the OX40 agonist ivuxolimab. The receptors derive from an adult with an advanced solid tumor such as melanoma, head and neck, liver or kidney cancer.

This clone appeared a few times. This sequence joins TRBV2 and TRBJ1-4, with 8 nucleotides matching TRBD1. Germline CDR1 is SNHLY and CDR2 is FYNNEI. V was clipped by 10 bases and J by 7 bases; unmatched bases: 14. This CDR3 is built from 15 residues. CDR3 nucleotide sequence: TGTGCCACCTCGATCCGCGGACAGGGAATTGAAAAACTGTTTTTT. It translates to CATSIRGQGIEKLFF.

The chain employs TRBV5-1 and TRBJ1-1, with D perhaps matching TRBD1 (5 bases). Germline-derived CDR1 and CDR2 are SGHRS and YFSETQ. CDR3 length equals 15 residues. Trimming shortened V by 0 bases and J by 11 bases, and 20 bases separated the two germline ends. In DNA form, the CDR3 reads TGCGCCAGCAGCTTGGAACGTCAGGGATCCGATAGCGCTTTCTTT. This codes for CASSLERQGSDSAFF.

The chain uses TRBV5-1 and TRBJ2-7; D unclear. Germline V gene data show CDR1 as SGHRS and CDR2 as YFSETQ. The germline V and J ends were trimmed by 0 bases and 0 bases, with 7 bases remaining between them. CDR3 length: 14 amino acids. As DNA, the CDR3 is TGCGCCAGCAGCTTGGACGGGCTCTCCTACGAGCAGTACTTC. It translates to CASSLDGLSYEQYF.

This chain joins TRBV6-5 and TRBJ2-7, with D maybe TRBD2 (6 bases). Germline loops: CDR1 MNHEY, CDR2 SVGAGI. CDR3 length equals 12 residues. Trimming shortened V by 5 bases and J by 3 bases, and 8 bases separated the two germline ends. Here the CDR3 reads CASSGTFYEQYF. DNA for the CDR3: TGTGCCAGCAGTGGGACTTTCTACGAGCAGTACTTC.

The V and J genes are TRBV6-6 and TRBJ2-1; D remains unclear. V was clipped by 0 bases and J by 3 bases, with 12 bases between them. Germline loops: CDR1 MNHNY, CDR2 SVGAGI (reference sequence). There are 16 residues in the CDR3. The CDR3 DNA reads as TGTGCCAGCAGTTACTCGTGGGTTGGTGGCTACAATGAGCAGTTCTTC. Amino acids: CASSYSWVGGYNEQFF.

The rearrangement uses TRBV6-5 and TRBJ2-7, with D possibly matching TRBD2 (6 bases). This CDR3 region has 13 residues. Germline-derived CDR1 and CDR2 are MNHEY and SVGAGI. Trimming removed 6 bases from V and 1 base from J, with 10 bases in between. The CDR3 DNA reads TGTGCCAGCAGACCCGGGAGATCCTACGAGCAGTACTTC. It encodes CASRPGRSYEQYF.

This rearrangement joins TRBV6-5 to TRBJ2-5, with a tentative D call TRBD2 (5 bases). Germline loops: CDR1 MNHEY, CDR2 SVGAGI. Trimming stripped 2 bases from V and 4 bases from J, with 11 bases between. This CDR3 has 14 amino acids. The CDR3 sequence is CASSYRGVGETQYF. CDR3 bases: TGTGCCAGCAGTTACCGGGGAGTGGGAGAGACCCAGTACTTC.

The V call is TRBV7-2, the J call TRBJ2-5, with 9 bases identical to TRBD2. The length of the CDR3 is 17 residues. CDR1 is SGHTA, CDR2 FQGNSA, per germline. The ends lost 5 bases at V and 2 bases at J; junction bases unmatched: 12. The chain's CDR3 is CASSPGTSSDPQETQYF. The CDR3, as DNA: TGTGCCAGCAGCCCCGGGACTAGCTCAGATCCTCAAGAGACCCAGTACTTC.

CDR3 protein: CASSGTHTDTQYF. DNA of the CDR3: TGTGCCAGCTCAGGGACCCACACAGATACGCAGTATTTT. The rearrangement joins TRBV18 to TRBJ2-3; D assignment may be TRBD1 or TRBD2 (5 bases each). V was pared by 5 bases and J by 2 bases, with 8 bases between. Germline CDR1 is KGHSH and CDR2 is LQKENI. CDR3 length equals 13 residues.

This sequence joins TRBV7-2 and TRBJ2-1; 10 bases agree with TRBD2. Unmatched junction bases numbered 5, after V lost 5 bases and J lost 7 bases. Germline V gene sequence: CDR1 SGHTA, CDR2 FQGNSA. This CDR3 contains 14 residues. The CDR3 DNA reads as TGTGCCAGCAGCACCCCGACTAGCGGGAATGAGCAGTTCTTC. This gives the protein CASSTPTSGNEQFF.

This clone was counted once. CDR3 sequence (DNA): TGTGCCAGCTCAAGACACGGGGGGGCCAAAAACATTCAGTACTTC. Encoded protein: CASSRHGGAKNIQYF. The rearrangement links TRBV18 to TRBJ2-4, with 7 bases matching TRBD2. The CDR3 consists of 15 residues. The V gene end was trimmed by 5 bases and the J gene end by 1 base; junction bases not matched to a gene: 5. Germline-derived CDR1 and CDR2 are KGHSH and LQKENI.

The chain carries TRBV4-2 and TRBJ1-1, with D perhaps matching TRBD1 (6 bases). CDR1 is LGHNA, CDR2 YNFKEQ, per germline. Trimming took off 0 bases at V and 5 bases at J, with 13 bases between the two ends. The CDR3 consists of 15 residues. CDR3 DNA: TGTGCCAGCAGCCAAGAAACAGGGAGTCGGACTGAAGCTTTCTTT. Translating gives CASSQETGSRTEAFF.

This clone was counted a single time. This CDR3 reads CASSLGGFGRNTDTQYF. For the CDR3, the DNA is TGTGCCAGCAGCTTAGGCGGTTTCGGGAGGAACACAGATACGCAGTATTTT. The chain uses TRBV7-9 and TRBJ2-3, with 7 bases fitting TRBD2. Losses at the gene ends were 1 base for V and 2 bases for J; bases not matched to a gene: 9. This CDR3 spans 17 amino acids. The germline V gene has CDR1 SEHNR and CDR2 FQNEAQ (reference sequence). The variable domain in full, with the rest retrieved from reference TRBV7-9 and TRBJ2-3, is DTGVSQNPRHKITKRGQNVTFRCDPISEHNRLYWYRQTLGQGPEFLTYFQNEAQLEKSRLLSDRFSAERPKGSFSTLEIQRTEQGDSAMYLCASSLGGFGRNTDTQYFGPGTRLTVL.

This clone occurred once. The chain uses TRBV27 and TRBJ1-3; TRBD1 agrees at 8 bases. This CDR3 spans 14 amino acids. From germline, CDR1 is MNHEY and CDR2 SMNVEV (reference sequence). V shed 6 bases, J shed 4 bases, and the junction held 5 bases outside the gene matches. CDR3 coding DNA: TGTGCCAGCAGACAGGACAGGGTGGGAAACACCATATATTTT. This sequence encodes CASRQDRVGNTIYF.

The chain couples TRBV6-5 to TRBJ2-5, with a weak D call TRBD2 (5 bases). The CDR3 is 11 amino acids. Per germline, CDR1 MNHEY and CDR2 SVGAGI. The germline V and J ends were trimmed by 2 bases and 7 bases, with 5 bases remaining between them. For the CDR3, the DNA is TGTGCCAGCAGTTACGCGGGGACCCAGTACTTC. This sequence encodes CASSYAGTQYF.

The chain carries TRBV7-3 and TRBJ2-1; 14 bases align to TRBD2. V gave up 5 bases and J gave up 2 bases; unmatched junction bases: 8. Germline V gene sequence: CDR1 SGHTA, CDR2 FQGTGA. The CDR3 runs to 18 residues. The CDR3 sequence is CASSRKGLAGAPYNEQFF. CDR3 coding DNA: TGTGCCAGCAGCCGAAAGGGACTAGCGGGGGCCCCCTACAATGAGCAGTTCTTC.

J is TRBJ2-5 and V is TRBV5-1; D not certain. The V and J ends lost 4 bases and 3 bases respectively, with 10 bases between them. The CDR3 runs to 13 residues. Germline V CDR1 and CDR2: SGHRS, YFSETQ. The CDR3 is CASSLSTKETQYF. Written as DNA, the CDR3 is TGCGCCAGCAGCCTCAGCACCAAAGAGACCCAGTACTTC.